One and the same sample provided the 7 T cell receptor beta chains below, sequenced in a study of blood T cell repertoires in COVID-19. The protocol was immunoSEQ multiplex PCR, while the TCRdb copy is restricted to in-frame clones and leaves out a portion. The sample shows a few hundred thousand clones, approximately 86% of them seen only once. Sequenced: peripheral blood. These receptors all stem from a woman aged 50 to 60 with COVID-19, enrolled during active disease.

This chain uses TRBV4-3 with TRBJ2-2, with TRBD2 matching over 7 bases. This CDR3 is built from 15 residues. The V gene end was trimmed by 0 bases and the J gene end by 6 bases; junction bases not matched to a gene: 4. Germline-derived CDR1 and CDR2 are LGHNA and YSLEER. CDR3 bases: TGCGCCAGCAGCCAAGATGGGGGGGGAGCCGGGGAGCTGTTTTTT. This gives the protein CASSQDGGGAGELFF.

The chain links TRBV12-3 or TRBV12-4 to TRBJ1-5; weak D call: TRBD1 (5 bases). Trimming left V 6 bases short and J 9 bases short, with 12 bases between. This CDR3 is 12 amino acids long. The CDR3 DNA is TGTGCCAGCAGGCCAAGAAGGGGGCCCCAGCATTTT. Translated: CASRPRRGPQHF.

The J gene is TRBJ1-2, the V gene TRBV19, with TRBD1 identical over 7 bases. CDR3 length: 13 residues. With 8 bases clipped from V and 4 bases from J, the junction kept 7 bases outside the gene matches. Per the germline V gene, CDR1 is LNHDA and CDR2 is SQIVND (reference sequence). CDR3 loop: CASGSGTAYGYTF. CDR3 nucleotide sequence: TGTGCCAGTGGGTCCGGGACAGCCTATGGCTACACCTTC.

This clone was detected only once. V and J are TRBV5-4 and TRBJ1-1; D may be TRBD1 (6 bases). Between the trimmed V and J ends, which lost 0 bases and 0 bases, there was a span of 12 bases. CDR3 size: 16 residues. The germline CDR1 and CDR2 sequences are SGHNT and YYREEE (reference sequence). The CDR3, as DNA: TGTGCCAGCAGCTTGGCGGGGGGGGCCCTGAACACTGAAGCTTTCTTT. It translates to CASSLAGGALNTEAFF. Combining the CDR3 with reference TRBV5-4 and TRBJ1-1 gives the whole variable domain ETGVTQSPTHLIKTRGQQVTLRCSSQSGHNTVSWYQQALGQGPQFIFQYYREEENGRGNFPPRFSGLQFPNYSSELNVNALELDDSALYLCASSLAGGALNTEAFFGQGTRLTVV.

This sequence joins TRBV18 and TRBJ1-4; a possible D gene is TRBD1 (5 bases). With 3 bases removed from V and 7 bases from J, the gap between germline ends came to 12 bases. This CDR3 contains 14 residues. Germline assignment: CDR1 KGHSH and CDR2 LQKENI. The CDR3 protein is CASSPRQGGEKLFF. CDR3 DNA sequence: TGTGCCAGCTCACCGCGGCAGGGTGGTGAAAAACTGTTTTTT.

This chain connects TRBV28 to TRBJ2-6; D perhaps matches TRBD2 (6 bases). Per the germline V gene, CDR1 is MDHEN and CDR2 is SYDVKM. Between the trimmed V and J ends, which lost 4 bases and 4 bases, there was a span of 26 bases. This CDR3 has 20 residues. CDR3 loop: CASSSHPPGETLRGANVLTF. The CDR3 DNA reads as TGTGCCAGCAGTTCCCACCCCCCGGGGGAAACTTTACGGGGGGCCAACGTCCTGACTTTC.

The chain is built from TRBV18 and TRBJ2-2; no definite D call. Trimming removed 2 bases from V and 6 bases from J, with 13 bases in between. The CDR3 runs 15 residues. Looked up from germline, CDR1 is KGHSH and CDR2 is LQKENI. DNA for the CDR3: TGTGCCAGCTCACCATCTGAATGGTCGGCCGGGGAGCTGTTTTTT. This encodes CASSPSEWSAGELFF.